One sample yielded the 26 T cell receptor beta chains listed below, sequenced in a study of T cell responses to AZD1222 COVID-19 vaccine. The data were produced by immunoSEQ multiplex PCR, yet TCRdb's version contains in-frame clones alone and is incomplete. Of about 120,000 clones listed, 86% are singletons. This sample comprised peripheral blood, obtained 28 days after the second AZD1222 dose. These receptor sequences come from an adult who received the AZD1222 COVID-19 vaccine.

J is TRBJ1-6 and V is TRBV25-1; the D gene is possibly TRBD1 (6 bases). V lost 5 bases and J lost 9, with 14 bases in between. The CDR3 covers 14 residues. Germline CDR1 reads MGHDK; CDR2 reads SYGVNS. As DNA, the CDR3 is TGTGCCAGCAGTTGGCCCGGGGACACTTCACCCCTCCACTTT. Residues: CASSWPGDTSPLHF.

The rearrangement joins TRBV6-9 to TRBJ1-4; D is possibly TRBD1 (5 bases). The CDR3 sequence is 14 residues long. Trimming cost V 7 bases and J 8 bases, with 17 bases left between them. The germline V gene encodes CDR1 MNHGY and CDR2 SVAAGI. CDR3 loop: CASKIRGGREKLFF. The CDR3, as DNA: TGTGCCAGCAAGATACGCGGGGGGAGGGAAAAACTGTTTTTT.

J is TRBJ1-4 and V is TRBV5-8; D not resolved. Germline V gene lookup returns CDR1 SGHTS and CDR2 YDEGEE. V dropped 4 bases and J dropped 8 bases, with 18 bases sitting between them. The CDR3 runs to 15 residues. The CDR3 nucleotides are TGTGCCAGCAGCCTAGGATCCATTGTGGGGGAAAAACTGTTTTTT. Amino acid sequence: CASSLGSIVGEKLFF.

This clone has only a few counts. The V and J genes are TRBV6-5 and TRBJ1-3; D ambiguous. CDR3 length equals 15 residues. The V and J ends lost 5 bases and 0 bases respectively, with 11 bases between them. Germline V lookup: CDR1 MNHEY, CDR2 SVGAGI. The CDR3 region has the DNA TGTGCCAGCAGTAGGAGCAGAGCCTCTGGAAACACCATATATTTT. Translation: CASSRSRASGNTIYF.

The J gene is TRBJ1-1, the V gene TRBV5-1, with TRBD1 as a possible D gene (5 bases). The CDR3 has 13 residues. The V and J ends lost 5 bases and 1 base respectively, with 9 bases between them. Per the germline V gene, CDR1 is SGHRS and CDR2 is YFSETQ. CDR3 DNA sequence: TGCGCCAGCAGAAGAAGGGGGAACACTGAAGCTTTCTTT. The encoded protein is CASRRRGNTEAFF.

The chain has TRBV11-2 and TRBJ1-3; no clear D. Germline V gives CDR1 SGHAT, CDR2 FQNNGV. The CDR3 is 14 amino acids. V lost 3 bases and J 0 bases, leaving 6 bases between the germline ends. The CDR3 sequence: CASSFALSGNTIYF. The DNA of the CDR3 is TGTGCCAGCAGCTTCGCACTCTCTGGAAACACCATATATTTT.

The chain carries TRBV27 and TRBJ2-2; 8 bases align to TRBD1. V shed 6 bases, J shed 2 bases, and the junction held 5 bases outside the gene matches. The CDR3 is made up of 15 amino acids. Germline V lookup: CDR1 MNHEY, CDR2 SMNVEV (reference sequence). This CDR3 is CASRQDRVNTGELFF. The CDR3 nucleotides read TGTGCCAGCAGGCAGGACAGGGTTAACACCGGGGAGCTGTTTTTT.

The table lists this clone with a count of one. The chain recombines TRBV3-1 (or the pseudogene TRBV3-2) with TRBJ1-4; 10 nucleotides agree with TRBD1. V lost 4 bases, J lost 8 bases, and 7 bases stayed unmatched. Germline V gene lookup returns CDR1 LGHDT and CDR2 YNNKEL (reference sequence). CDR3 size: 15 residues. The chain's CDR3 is CASSPRQGAWEKLFF. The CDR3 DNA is TGTGCCAGCAGCCCCCGACAGGGGGCGTGGGAAAAACTGTTTTTT.

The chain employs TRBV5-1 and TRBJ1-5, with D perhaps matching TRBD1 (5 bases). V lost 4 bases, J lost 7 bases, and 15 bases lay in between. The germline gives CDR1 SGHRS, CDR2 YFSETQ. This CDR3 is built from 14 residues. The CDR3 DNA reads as TGCGCCAGCAGCCTAGCAGGGTCCGGCCAGCCCCAGCATTTT. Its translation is CASSLAGSGQPQHF.

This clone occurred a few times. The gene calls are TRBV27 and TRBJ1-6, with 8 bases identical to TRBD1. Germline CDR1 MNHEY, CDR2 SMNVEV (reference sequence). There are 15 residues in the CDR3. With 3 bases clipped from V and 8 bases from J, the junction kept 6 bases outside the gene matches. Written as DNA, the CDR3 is TGTGCCAGCAGTTTCTCAGGGGGCTTTCATTCACCCCTCCACTTT. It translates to CASSFSGGFHSPLHF.

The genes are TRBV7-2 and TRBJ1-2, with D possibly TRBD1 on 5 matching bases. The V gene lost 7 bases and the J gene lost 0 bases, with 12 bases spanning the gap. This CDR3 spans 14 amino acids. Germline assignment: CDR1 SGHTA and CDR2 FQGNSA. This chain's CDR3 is CASTDSPSNYGYTF. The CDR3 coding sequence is TGTGCCAGCACTGACAGCCCATCTAACTATGGCTACACCTTC.

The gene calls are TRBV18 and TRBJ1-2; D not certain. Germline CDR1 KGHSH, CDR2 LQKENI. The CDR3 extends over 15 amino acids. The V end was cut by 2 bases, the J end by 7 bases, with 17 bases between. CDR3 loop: CASSPEVRTVVGYTF. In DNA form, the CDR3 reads TGTGCCAGCTCACCAGAGGTTAGAACAGTGGTTGGCTACACCTTC.

In nucleotides, the CDR3 is TGTGCCAGCAGCGTAAGTGGACTAGCGGGGTCTGGGGCCAACGTCCTGACTTTC. Encoded protein: CASSVSGLAGSGANVLTF. The V and J genes are TRBV9 and TRBJ2-6; 12 nucleotides align to TRBD2. Unmatched junction bases numbered 3, after V lost 1 base and J lost 1 base. CDR1 is SGDLS, CDR2 YYNGEE, per germline. The CDR3 loop spans 18 amino acids.

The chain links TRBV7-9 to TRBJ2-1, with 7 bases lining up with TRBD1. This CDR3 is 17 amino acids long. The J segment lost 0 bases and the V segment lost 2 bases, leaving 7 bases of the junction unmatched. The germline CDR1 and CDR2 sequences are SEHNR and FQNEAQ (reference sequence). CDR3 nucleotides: TGTGCCAGCAGCTTATTAGGGACAGTTAGCTCCTACAATGAGCAGTTCTTC. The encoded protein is CASSLLGTVSSYNEQFF.

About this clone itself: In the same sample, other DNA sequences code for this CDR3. This CDR3 is CASSLARLSEAFF. The CDR3 DNA reads TGTGCCAGCAGCTTAGCTAGGCTTTCAGAAGCTTTCTTT. The J gene is TRBJ1-1, the V gene TRBV7-9; D ambiguous. The CDR3 sequence is 13 residues long. Germline-derived CDR1 and CDR2 are SEHNR and FQNEAQ (reference sequence). Between the trimmed V and J ends, which lost 0 bases and 8 bases, there was a span of 10 bases.

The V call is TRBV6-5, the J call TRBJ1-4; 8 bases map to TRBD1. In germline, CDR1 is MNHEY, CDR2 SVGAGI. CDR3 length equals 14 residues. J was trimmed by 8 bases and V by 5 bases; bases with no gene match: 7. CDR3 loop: CASSRLDRGEKLFF. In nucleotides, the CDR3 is TGTGCCAGCAGTCGCCTTGACAGGGGAGAAAAACTGTTTTTT.

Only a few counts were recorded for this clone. In nucleotides, the CDR3 is TGTGCCAGCAGCCAGGTGGCGAATCAGCCCCAGCATTTT. It yields the protein CASSQVANQPQHF. The V gene is TRBV28, the J gene TRBJ1-5; D remains ambiguous. The V end was cut by 6 bases, the J end by 4 bases, with 10 bases between. This CDR3 is 13 amino acids long. The germline V gene encodes CDR1 MDHEN and CDR2 SYDVKM.

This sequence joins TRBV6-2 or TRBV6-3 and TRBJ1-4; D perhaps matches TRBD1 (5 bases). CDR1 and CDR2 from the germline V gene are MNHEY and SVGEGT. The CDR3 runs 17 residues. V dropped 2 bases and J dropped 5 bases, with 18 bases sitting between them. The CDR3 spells CASSYGRGGKRNEKLFF. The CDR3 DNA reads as TGTGCCAGCAGTTACGGACGGGGCGGCAAAAGGAATGAAAAACTGTTTTTT.

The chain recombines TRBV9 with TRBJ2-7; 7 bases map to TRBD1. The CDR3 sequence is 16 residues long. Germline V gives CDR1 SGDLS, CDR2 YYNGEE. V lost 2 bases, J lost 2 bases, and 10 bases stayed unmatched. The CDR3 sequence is CASSVALGQLTYEQYF. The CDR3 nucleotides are TGTGCCAGCAGCGTTGCGTTGGGACAGCTAACCTACGAGCAGTACTTC. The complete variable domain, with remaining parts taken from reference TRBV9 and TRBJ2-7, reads DSGVTQTPKHLITATGQRVTLRCSPRSGDLSVYWYQQSLDQGLQFLIQYYNGEERAKGNILERFSAQQFPDLHSELNLSSLELGDSALYFCASSVALGQLTYEQYFGPGTRLTVT.

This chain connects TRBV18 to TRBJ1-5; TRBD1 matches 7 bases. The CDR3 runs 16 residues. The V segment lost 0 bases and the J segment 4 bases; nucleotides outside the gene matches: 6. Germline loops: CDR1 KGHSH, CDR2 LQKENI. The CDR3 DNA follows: TGTGCCAGCTCACCACCCGGCAGGGGGATAAATCAGCCCCAGCATTTT. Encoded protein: CASSPPGRGINQPQHF. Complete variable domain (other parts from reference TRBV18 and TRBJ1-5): NAGVMQNPRHLVRRRGQEARLRCSPMKGHSHVYWYRQLPEEGLKFMVYLQKENIIDESGMPKERFSAEFPKEGPSILRIQQVVRGDSAAYFCASSPPGRGINQPQHFGDGTRLSIL.

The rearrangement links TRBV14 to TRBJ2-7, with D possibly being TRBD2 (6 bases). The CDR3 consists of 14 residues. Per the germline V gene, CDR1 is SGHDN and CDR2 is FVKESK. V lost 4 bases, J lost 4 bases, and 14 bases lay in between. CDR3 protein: CASSPGLPPYEQYF. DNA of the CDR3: TGTGCCAGCAGCCCCGGACTACCTCCTTACGAGCAGTACTTC.

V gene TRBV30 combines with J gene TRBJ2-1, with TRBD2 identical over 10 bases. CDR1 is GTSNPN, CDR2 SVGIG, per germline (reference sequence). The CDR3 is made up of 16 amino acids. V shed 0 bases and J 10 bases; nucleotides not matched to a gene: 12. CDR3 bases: TGTGCCTGGAGTGTAAAGGGACTAGCGACGGTCGGGGAGCAGTTCTTC. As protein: CAWSVKGLATVGEQFF.

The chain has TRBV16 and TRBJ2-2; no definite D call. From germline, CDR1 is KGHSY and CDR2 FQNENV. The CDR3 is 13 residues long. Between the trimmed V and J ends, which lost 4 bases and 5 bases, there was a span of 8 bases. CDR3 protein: CASSRDLTGELFF. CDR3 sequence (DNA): TGTGCCAGCAGCCGTGACTTAACCGGGGAGCTGTTTTTT.

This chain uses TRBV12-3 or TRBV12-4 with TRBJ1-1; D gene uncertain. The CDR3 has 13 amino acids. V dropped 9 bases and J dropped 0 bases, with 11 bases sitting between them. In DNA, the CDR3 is TGTGCCAGTTCTGTCGCCCTGAACACTGAAGCTTTCTTT. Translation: CASSVALNTEAFF.

CDR3 in DNA: TGTGCCACCAGCAGAGTCCGAGGGGGTGGAAACACCATATATTTT. It encodes CATSRVRGGGNTIYF. The chain combines TRBV15 with TRBJ1-3; weak D call: TRBD1 (6 bases). The CDR3 is 15 residues long. Germline assignment: CDR1 LNHNV and CDR2 YYDKDF (reference sequence). V was trimmed by 1 base and J by 3 bases, leaving 10 bases between them.

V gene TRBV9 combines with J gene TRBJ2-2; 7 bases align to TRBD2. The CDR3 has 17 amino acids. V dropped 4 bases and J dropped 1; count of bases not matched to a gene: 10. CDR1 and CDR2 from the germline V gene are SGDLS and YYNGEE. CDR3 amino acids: CASSPRSAGKNTGELFF. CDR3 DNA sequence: TGTGCCAGCAGCCCCCGGTCAGCGGGGAAGAACACCGGGGAGCTGTTTTTT.